Reported below is one T cell receptor beta chain. Its matching antigen is unknown. The source of the sample is a study of T cells in Graves' hyperthyroidism and ophthalmopathy. As for the study in general: Peripheral blood was taken when the disease was first diagnosed, before any treatment began.

The CDR3 extends over 16 amino acids. TCR beta CDR3 sequences were amplified from RNA transcripts. Primed by the HTBI set, a first-round RT-PCR was run on the TCR CDR3. TCRdb used MiXCR to reprocess the multiplex PCR reads, holding one entry per CDR3 protein. The sample carries more than 45,000 distinct CDR3 sequences, about 49% recorded once. General study results and limits: Ophthalmopathy and stable hyperthyroidism were told apart by a 13 V-J model. The majority of expanded thyroid clonotypes above 0.001 also appeared in blood.

The chain uses TRBV12-1 and TRBJ1-5; the table gives TRBD1 as D, unverified against the DNA. TRBV12-1 is designated a pseudogene. The source material was blood. The sequence derives from a woman in her 30s with Graves' ophthalmopathy. The CDR3 sequence: CASSSTGQGGNQPQHF. The CDR3 nucleotides read TGTGCCAGCAGCTCAACCGGACAGGGCGGAAATCAGCCCCAGCATTTT.